A single sample is the source of the 14 T cell receptor beta chains below, sequenced in a study of patients and donors after allogeneic stem cell transplantation. TCRdb reprocessed the RT-PCR reads with MiXCR, giving one entry per CDR3 protein. The repertoire holds about 110,000 distinct CDR3 sequences, with around 36% as singletons. The sample was blood, either unsorted or a sorted T cell fraction (not recorded which). The receptor set was obtained from a human donor who was either an allogeneic HSCT recipient or a stem cell or donor lymphocyte infusion donor (not recorded which). It is not recorded whose cells these are; they may come from a transplant donor.

The chain is built from TRBV12-3 or TRBV12-4 and TRBJ1-1; D possibly corresponds to TRBD1 (6 bases). The CDR3 covers 15 residues. V was trimmed by 4 bases and J by 8 bases, leaving 20 bases between them. The CDR3 DNA is TGTGCCAGCAGTTACGCAGGGGCCGGGGCCCCCGAAGCTTTCTTT. Translating it yields CASSYAGAGAPEAFF.

This clonotype was counted a few times. The CDR3: CAWSVHRYEQYF. CDR3 nucleotide sequence: TGTGCCTGGAGTGTACACCGTTACGAGCAGTACTTC. V is TRBV30 and J is TRBJ2-7; no clear D gene. Trimming left V 0 bases short and J 4 bases short, with 7 bases between. Germline V gene lookup returns CDR1 GTSNPN and CDR2 SVGIG (reference sequence). CDR3 length equals 12 residues. The variable domain in full, completed from reference TRBV30 and TRBJ2-7, reads SQTIHQWPATLVQPVGSPLSLECTVEGTSNPNLYWYRQAAGRGLQLLFYSVGIGQISSEVPQNLSASRPQDRQFILSSKKLLLSDSGFYLCAWSVHRYEQYFGPGTRLTVT.

V gene TRBV11-2 combines with J gene TRBJ1-5, with 9 bases matching TRBD1. This CDR3 region has 16 residues. With 4 bases clipped from V and 2 bases from J, the junction kept 6 bases outside the gene matches. Germline assignment: CDR1 SGHAT and CDR2 FQNNGV. This CDR3 reads CASSWGTGFGNQPQHF. For the CDR3, the DNA is TGTGCCAGCAGCTGGGGGACAGGGTTTGGCAATCAGCCCCAGCATTTT.

This CDR3 reads CASSRQGNSPLHF. In DNA, the CDR3 is TGTGCCAGCAGTCGACAGGGGAATTCACCCCTCCACTTT. The genes are TRBV12-3 or TRBV12-4 and TRBJ1-6; 8 positions agree with TRBD1. V trimming: 5 bases; J trimming: 7 bases; junction bases outside the gene matches: 1. This CDR3 is built from 13 residues.

There are a few counts of this clonotype. The chain is built from TRBV28 and TRBJ1-2, with unresolved D. The CDR3 sequence is 17 residues long. CDR1 and CDR2 from the germline V gene are MDHEN and SYDVKM. Trimming cost V 3 bases and J 6 bases, with 23 bases left between them. CDR3 sequence: CASSFFSARSKRDGYTF. The CDR3 DNA is TGTGCCAGCAGTTTCTTTTCGGCCAGGTCTAAGAGGGATGGCTACACCTTC.

This clonotype was seen more than once but under ten times. V and J are TRBV20-1 and TRBJ2-2; 12 bases match TRBD1. Germline trimming cut 6 bases from V and 4 bases from J; bases unmatched to any gene: 9. The CDR3 totals 16 residues. Germline-derived CDR1 and CDR2 are DFQATT and SNEGSKA (reference sequence). Here the CDR3 reads CSASGTGGDGTGELFF. CDR3 nucleotides: TGCAGTGCCTCCGGGACAGGGGGCGATGGCACCGGGGAGCTGTTTTTT.

V gene TRBV28 combines with J gene TRBJ2-5; no clear D gene. The ends were cut back, 5 bases at V and 1 base at J, with 14 bases in the middle. Germline V gene data show CDR1 as MDHEN and CDR2 as SYDVKM. The CDR3 has 15 residues. The CDR3 spells CASSVGRTGQETQYF. The DNA of the CDR3 is TGTGCCAGCAGTGTCGGACGGACGGGCCAAGAGACCCAGTACTTC.

The chain combines TRBV5-5 with TRBJ1-1; tentative D call: TRBD1 (5 bases). Germline assignment: CDR1 SGHKS and CDR2 YYEKEE (reference sequence). The CDR3 loop spans 15 amino acids. V lost 1 base and J lost 2, with 12 bases in between. This CDR3 is CASSLLTTGNTEAFF. The CDR3 nucleotides read TGTGCCAGCAGCTTGCTCACCACAGGAAACACTGAAGCTTTCTTT. The variable domain in full, completed from reference TRBV5-5 and TRBJ1-1, reads DAGVTQSPTHLIKTRGQQVTLRCSPISGHKSVSWYQQVLGQGPQFIFQYYEKEERGRGNFPDRFSARQFPNYSSELNVNALLLGDSALYLCASSLLTTGNTEAFFGQGTRLTVV.

This clonotype turned up a few times. The chain couples TRBV4-3 to TRBJ1-5; 9 bases match TRBD1. Germline V lookup: CDR1 LGHNA, CDR2 YSLEER. This CDR3 has 15 residues. The V gene end was trimmed by 0 bases and the J gene end by 6 bases; junction bases not matched to a gene: 3. CDR3 sequence reads: CASSQETGGFQPQHF. The DNA for the CDR3 is TGCGCCAGCAGCCAAGAAACAGGGGGCTTTCAGCCCCAGCATTTT.

This clonotype has only a few counts. This chain joins TRBV9 and TRBJ1-1; D is undetermined. Trimming cost V 3 bases and J 3 bases, with 9 bases left between them. The CDR3 has 13 amino acids. Germline-derived CDR1 and CDR2 are SGDLS and YYNGEE. The CDR3 nucleotides are TGTGCCAGCAGCGCATCTTTATACACTGAAGCTTTCTTT. It codes for CASSASLYTEAFF.

This clonotype was seen only a few times. The J gene is TRBJ1-6, the V gene TRBV6-5; 8 bases agree with TRBD1. The CDR3 length is 15 residues. Germline CDR1 and CDR2: MNHEY and SVGAGI. Unmatched junction bases numbered 8, after V lost 6 bases and J lost 7 bases. CDR3 loop: CASRPDRGSNSPLHF. In DNA, the CDR3 is TGTGCCAGCAGGCCCGACAGGGGCTCAAATTCACCCCTCCACTTT.

The CDR3, as DNA: TGTGCCAGCAGCAAATTAGCGCTTCTGTCAATGAACACTGAAGCTTTCTTT. Residues: CASSKLALLSMNTEAFF. This chain joins TRBV21-1 and TRBJ1-1; the table's D call, TRBD1, was not checked against the DNA. TRBV21-1 is noted as a pseudogene. The CDR3 sequence is 17 residues long.

This clonotype was found a few times. The gene calls are TRBV6-5 and TRBJ2-5, with D hard to call. Deletions cut 10 bases from V and 4 bases from J, with 13 bases between. CDR1 is MNHEY, CDR2 SVGAGI, per germline. This CDR3 is built from 12 residues. The CDR3 sequence is CANTGGGETQYF. CDR3 in DNA: TGTGCCAATACTGGTGGCGGAGAGACCCAGTACTTC.

J is TRBJ2-1 and V is TRBV20-1, with 7 positions matching TRBD2. Germline CDR1 reads DFQATT; CDR2 reads SNEGSKA (reference sequence). V was clipped by 5 bases and J by 5 bases; unmatched bases: 9. The CDR3 runs to 14 residues. In DNA form, the CDR3 reads TGCAGTGCTCCGGTTGGGCTAGCGGACAATGAGCAGTTCTTC. This translates into CSAPVGLADNEQFF.